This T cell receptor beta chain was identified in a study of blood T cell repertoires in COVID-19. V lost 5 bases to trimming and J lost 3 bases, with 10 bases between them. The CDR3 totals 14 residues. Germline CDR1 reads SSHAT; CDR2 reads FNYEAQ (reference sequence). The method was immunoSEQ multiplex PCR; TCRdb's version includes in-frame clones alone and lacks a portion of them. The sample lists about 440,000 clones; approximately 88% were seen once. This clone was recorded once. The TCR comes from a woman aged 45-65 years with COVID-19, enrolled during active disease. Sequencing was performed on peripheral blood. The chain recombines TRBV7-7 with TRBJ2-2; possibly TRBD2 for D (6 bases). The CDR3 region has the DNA TGTGCCAGCAGCCCGGGACTTTACACCGGGGAGCTGTTTTTT. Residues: CASSPGLYTGELFF.